This TCR beta chain derives from a study of tissue T cells after allogeneic stem cell transplantation. Study-level background: Samples with visible lymphocytes on H&E were prioritized for sequencing.

Study-level findings and limits: Shared clones across patients were few; motif clustering revealed tissue-specific shared signatures.

Repertoires were generated with immunoSEQ multiplex PCR, while TCRdb's copy carries only in-frame clones and drops some. The repertoire holds over 1,500 clones, with 65% to 75% as singletons. With respect to this clone: The antigen is not known.

The CDR3 is 13 residues long. The V end lost 2 bases, the J end lost 5 bases, and 9 bases lay between the germline ends. The V gene's germline CDR1 is SGHTA and CDR2 FQGNSA. The chain uses TRBV7-2 and TRBJ1-2, with D possibly TRBD1 on 6 matching bases. The TCR sequence derives from a female donor older than 55 with lung cancer. This material consisted of tissue from the stomach, taken at autopsy. CDR3 region: CASSLQGRYGYTF. In DNA form, the CDR3 reads TGTGCCAGCAGCTTACAGGGGAGGTATGGCTACACCTTC.